This T cell receptor (beta chain) stems from a study of CD8+CD57+ T cells in acquired aplastic anemia. Study overall: Sorted CD4+ and CD8+ cells gave an average of roughly 3.2 ug of DNA.

Trimming pared 0 bases from V and 0 bases from J, leaving 7 bases between. The length of the CDR3 is 15 residues. Germline lookup yields CDR1 SGHRS and CDR2 YFSETQ. For CDR3 and TCR beta VDJ profiling, genomic DNA was the template used. TCRdb reprocessed the reads via MiXCR and lists one record per CDR3 protein. The sample has over 150,000 distinct CDR3 sequences, 45% to 60% seen once. All sequencing subjects had displayed CD8+CD57+ cell expansion on flow cytometry. Patient blood was sampled before any therapy had been received. The study, taken as a whole, reports: Patients had twenty-nine CD8+ CDR3 sequences in common with controls (the shared set).

Points on this clonotype: Antigen unknown.

This sequence was found in a human donor with aplastic anemia. The chain employs TRBV5-1 and TRBJ1-3, with a tentative D call TRBD1 (5 bases). Material: sorted CD4+, CD8+, or CD8+CD57+ T cells (not recorded which) from PBMCs. The CDR3 DNA follows: TGCGCCAGCAGCTTGGCAGGACACTCTGGAAACACCATATATTTT. It codes for CASSLAGHSGNTIYF.